This T cell receptor beta chain was recorded in a study of shared clonotypes between healthy human individuals. General observations from the study: Read depth was anticipated to influence clonotype sharing among donors.

Note on this clone: What it binds is not known.

Deep-level settings were used for running the assay. An even split of each subset's genomic DNA across several immunoSEQ plates was performed. Replicate PCRs from sorted subsets contained about 0.2 ug DNA, which is roughly 30,000 T cell genomes. Clones were sequenced by immunoSEQ multiplex PCR, and TCRdb holds only the in-frame ones, with some missing. The repertoire holds some 580,000 clones, with roughly 97% as singletons. The CDR3 runs 14 residues. Trimming removed 7 bases at V and 6 bases at J, with 16 bases between. Germline V gene sequence: CDR1 SNHLY, CDR2 FYNNEI. The source is a woman in her thirties in good health. The V gene is TRBV2, the J gene TRBJ1-3; D perhaps matches TRBD1 (5 bases). The specimen was naive CD4+ T cells sorted from blood. Subset described: CD45RA+ positively selected. CDR3 DNA sequence: TGTGCCAGCAATTGGGGGGAGCTGAAAAACACCATATATTTT. It encodes CASNWGELKNTIYF.